One and the same sample provided the 9 T cell receptor beta chains below, sequenced in a study of patients and donors after allogeneic stem cell transplantation (dated by TCRdb to about 2020). Receptors were amplified or captured by RT-PCR. Sequencing relied on a NextSeq 550. The public reads were run again by TCRdb, first through fastp at Q25 and then through MiXCR, and only productive beta chains were kept. Identical CDR3 protein sequences are pooled into one entry, listed with their most common genes and DNA. The sample profile shows roughly 180,000 distinct CDR3 sequences; 40% to 45% of them were found once. About 35% of the sample comes from the top ten. Sequences were obtained from blood, either unsorted or a sorted T cell fraction (not recorded which). All receptors come from a human donor who was either an allogeneic HSCT recipient or a stem cell or donor lymphocyte infusion donor (not recorded which). It is not recorded whose cells these are; they may come from a transplant donor.

Only a few counts were recorded for this clonotype. The rearrangement joins TRBV5-5 to TRBJ2-7, with TRBD2 identical over 12 bases. CDR3 size: 19 residues. Trimming took 0 bases from V and 2 from J; bases not matched to a gene: 12. CDR1 is SGHKS, CDR2 YYEKEE, per germline (reference sequence). CDR3 bases: TGTGCCAGCAGCTTGGCCCTGGTACTAGCGGGAGGAAAGACCTACGAGCAGTACTTC. Translated, it gives CASSLALVLAGGKTYEQYF.

V usage is TRBV7-2 and J usage is TRBJ2-5, with TRBD2 identical over 7 bases. This CDR3 is 16 amino acids long. V gave up 1 base and J gave up 2 bases; unmatched junction bases: 7. Germline CDR1 reads SGHTA; CDR2 reads FQGNSA. DNA of the CDR3: TGTGCCAGCAGCTTAGTCGGGTCTAGCGGACAAGAGACCCAGTACTTC. It specifies CASSLVGSSGQETQYF.

J is TRBJ1-1 and V is TRBV19; TRBD1 aligns across 7 bases. The J segment lost 8 bases and the V segment lost 7 bases, leaving 13 bases of the junction unmatched. The CDR3 loop spans 14 amino acids. Germline loops: CDR1 LNHDA, CDR2 SQIVND (reference sequence). CDR3 amino acids: CASNPAGGPIEAFF. CDR3 DNA: TGTGCCAGTAACCCTGCAGGGGGGCCCATCGAAGCTTTCTTT.

The gene calls are TRBV27 and TRBJ2-1; tentatively, D is TRBD1 or TRBD2 (5 bases each). The V end was cut by 1 base, the J end by 10 bases, with 5 bases between. The germline V gene encodes CDR1 MNHEY and CDR2 SMNVEV (reference sequence). The CDR3 sequence is 11 residues long. The chain's CDR3 is CASSLWGEQFF. The CDR3 DNA reads as TGTGCCAGCAGTTTATGGGGGGAGCAGTTCTTC.

The chain uses TRBV29-1 and TRBJ2-7, with D unclear. CDR1 and CDR2 (germline): SQVTM, ANQGSEA. The CDR3 is 11 residues long. V lost 4 bases and J 3 bases, leaving 7 bases between the germline ends. CDR3 amino acids: CSVGNSYEQYF. The DNA of the CDR3 is TGCAGCGTTGGAAACAGCTACGAGCAGTACTTC.

The sample holds a few counts of this clonotype. This chain uses TRBV7-9 with TRBJ2-1; D is possibly TRBD2 (6 bases). The CDR3 contains 14 residues. CDR1 SEHNR and CDR2 FQNEAQ come from the germline V gene (reference sequence). The V end lost 7 bases, the J end lost 0 bases, and 10 bases lay between the germline ends. In DNA, the CDR3 is TGTGCCAGCATTAGCGGTAGCTCCTACAATGAGCAGTTCTTC. Its translation: CASISGSSYNEQFF.

The rearrangement links TRBV5-6 to TRBJ1-1; D remains unclear. Germline lookup yields CDR1 SGHDT and CDR2 YYEEEE. This CDR3 spans 15 amino acids. V was trimmed by 4 bases and J by 1 base, leaving 14 bases between them. CDR3 in DNA: TGTGCCAGCAGCCGTGTCGGGAGTCCGAACACTGAAGCTTTCTTT. Amino acids: CASSRVGSPNTEAFF.

This clonotype was seen more than once but under ten times. The rearrangement links TRBV4-3 to TRBJ2-5; TRBD1 might be the D (6 bases). V was trimmed by 4 bases and J by 5 bases, leaving 11 bases between them. The CDR3 totals 13 residues. The germline CDR1 and CDR2 sequences are LGHNA and YSLEER. Written as DNA, the CDR3 is TGCGCCAGCAGCCCGGGGACATTGGAGACCCAGTACTTC. Translated: CASSPGTLETQYF.

This chain joins TRBV12-3 or TRBV12-4 and TRBJ2-6; 8 bases map to TRBD2. V lost 1 base and J lost 1; bases outside the gene matches: 6. The CDR3 spans 18 residues. CDR3 DNA sequence: TGTGCCAGCAGTTTAGGGTCGGGAGGGATATCTGGGGCCAACGTCCTGACTTTC. Protein sequence: CASSLGSGGISGANVLTF.